What follows describes a single T cell receptor beta chain. Compared with the rest of its sample, this clone is medium-sized (0.01 to 0.1%). The clone's antigen remains unknown. One base away there is no much larger clone; base qualities are not given. There are 14 amino acids in the CDR3, from cysteine to phenylalanine inclusive. Kept here is only the CDR3 DNA, which spans 42 bases and is read in frame from base 1. CDR1 and CDR2 are read off the germline V gene as MDHEN and SYDVKM. V lost 6 bases and J lost 5 bases; the stretch between them is 16 bases long. Whole blood was collected in K2EDTA tubes by collaborating institutions according to the institutions' own protocols. For TCRbeta analysis, collaborators shipped samples as frozen whole blood, isolated PBMCs, or DNA extracted from either of those sample types. The data stem from a study of blood T cell repertoires in COVID-19 (dated by TCRdb to between 2020 and 2021). For context, the study as a whole: The collaborator samples originated in the United States, Italy and Spain and spanned the acute and convalescent phases of COVID-19. The prospective study material was composed of cDNA or gDNA derived from T cells, B-cell-depleted T cells, or PBMCs. Subjects who had been exposed to COVID-19, were actively infected with it, or had recovered from it provided the deeply sampled blood TCRbeta repertoires that made up the dataset. The repertoires were made available in a free public database intended to serve as a resource for research on the immune response to SARS-CoV-2. The samples were drawn from two sources: the first 160 participants of the ongoing ImmuneRACE study, and 1,254 subjects contributed by 6 global collaborators. The sample metadata nearly always contained a de-identified subject ID, COVID-19 status, age in years and sex. Where available, HLA class I and class II types were obtained from metadata supplied by the sample provider rather than from assay-based typing. On the study overall, not on this receptor specifically: The quantity of clinical and demographic metadata differed by source and by participant and was supplied without curation.

TCRbeta CDR3 regions were amplified from genomic DNA using the immunoSEQ Assay, a bias-controlled multiplex PCR. In the source study's methods: Within the assay, amplification of reference gene primers was used to estimate how many nucleated cells each sample contained. To quantify the absolute abundance of each unique TCRbeta CDR3 rearrangement, sequence reads were collapsed and filtered. For each sample, productive Simpson clonality was calculated as the square root of Simpson's diversity index over productive rearrangements. Held by TCRdb, this immuneACCESS table contains in-frame sequences only and omits some clones. Under half of the omission traces to an unresolved V gene where checked; the cause of the rest is unknown. The DNA gave D and trimming, while V, J and clone size come from that table. In this sample the table shows 190,000 or so clones, approximately 82% of which occur a single time. In total, the top ten clones hold 2.5% to 3% of the sample.

The sequenced material came from peripheral blood. The sequence was obtained from a middle-aged man with active or convalescent COVID-19. In this chain, TRBV28 is recombined with TRBJ1-2; no confident D gene assignment can be made. CDR3 protein: CASSPFTGEYGYTF. The DNA is as follows: TGTGCCAGCAGCCCCTTTACCGGTGAATATGGCTACACCTTC.